This T cell receptor beta chain emerged from a study of blood T cell repertoires in COVID-19. In this sample, this clone is medium-sized. The length of the CDR3 is 11 residues. Germline V gives CDR1 SQVTM, CDR2 ANQGSEA. The V and J ends lost 3 bases and 12 bases, in that order; junction bases with no gene match: 6. Assay used: immunoSEQ multiplex PCR; TCRdb lists only in-frame clones, some missing. The sample includes 150,000 to 200,000 clones, 88% of them seen just once. Sequenced sample: peripheral blood. This TCR was recovered from a human donor in a cohort sampled during active COVID-19. This chain links TRBV29-1 with TRBJ2-7; 9 bases map to TRBD1. CDR3 sequence (DNA): TGCAGCGTTGAGGGACAGGGAGCTAGGTACTTC. Translation gives CSVEGQGARYF.